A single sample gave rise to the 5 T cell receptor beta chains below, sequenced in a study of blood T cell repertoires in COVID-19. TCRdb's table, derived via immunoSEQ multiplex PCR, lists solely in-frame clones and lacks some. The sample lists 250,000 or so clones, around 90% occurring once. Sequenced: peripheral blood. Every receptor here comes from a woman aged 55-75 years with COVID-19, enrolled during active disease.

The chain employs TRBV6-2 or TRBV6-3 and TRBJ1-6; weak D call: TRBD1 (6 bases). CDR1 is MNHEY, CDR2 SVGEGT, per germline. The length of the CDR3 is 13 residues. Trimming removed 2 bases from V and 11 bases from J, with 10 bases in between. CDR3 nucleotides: TGTGCCAGCAGTTACCCCCAGGGGACACCCCTCCACTTT. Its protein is CASSYPQGTPLHF.

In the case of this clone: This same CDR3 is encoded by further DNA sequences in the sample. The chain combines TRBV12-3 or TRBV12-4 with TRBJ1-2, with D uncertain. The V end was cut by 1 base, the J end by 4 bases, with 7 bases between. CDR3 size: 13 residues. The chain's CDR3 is CASSLGQVYGYTF. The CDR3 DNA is TGTGCCAGCAGTTTAGGGCAGGTCTATGGCTACACCTTC.

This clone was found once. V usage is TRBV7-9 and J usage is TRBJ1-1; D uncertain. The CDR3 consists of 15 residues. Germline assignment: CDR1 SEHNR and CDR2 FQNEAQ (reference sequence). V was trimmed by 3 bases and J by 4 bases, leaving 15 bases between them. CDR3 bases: TGTGCCAGCAGCTTCGGGTGGGGAGGTGGCACTGAAGCTTTCTTT. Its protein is CASSFGWGGGTEAFF. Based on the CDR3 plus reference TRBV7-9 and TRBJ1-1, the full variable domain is DTGVSQNPRHKITKRGQNVTFRCDPISEHNRLYWYRQTLGQGPEFLTYFQNEAQLEKSRLLSDRFSAERPKGSFSTLEIQRTEQGDSAMYLCASSFGWGGGTEAFFGQGTRLTVV.

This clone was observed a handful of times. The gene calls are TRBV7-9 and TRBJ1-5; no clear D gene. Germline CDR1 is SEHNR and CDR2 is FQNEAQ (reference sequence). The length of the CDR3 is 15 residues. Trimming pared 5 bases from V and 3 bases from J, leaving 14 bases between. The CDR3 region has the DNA TGTGCCAGCAGCCCCAGCTCGGGTTTCAATCAGCCCCAGCATTTT. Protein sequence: CASSPSSGFNQPQHF.

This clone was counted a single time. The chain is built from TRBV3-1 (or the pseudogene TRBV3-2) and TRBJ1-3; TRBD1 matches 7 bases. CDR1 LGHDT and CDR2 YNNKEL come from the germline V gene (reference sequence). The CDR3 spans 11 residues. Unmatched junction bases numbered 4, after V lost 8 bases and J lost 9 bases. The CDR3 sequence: CASLYRGTIYF. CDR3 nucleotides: TGTGCCAGCCTTTACAGGGGCACCATATATTTT.